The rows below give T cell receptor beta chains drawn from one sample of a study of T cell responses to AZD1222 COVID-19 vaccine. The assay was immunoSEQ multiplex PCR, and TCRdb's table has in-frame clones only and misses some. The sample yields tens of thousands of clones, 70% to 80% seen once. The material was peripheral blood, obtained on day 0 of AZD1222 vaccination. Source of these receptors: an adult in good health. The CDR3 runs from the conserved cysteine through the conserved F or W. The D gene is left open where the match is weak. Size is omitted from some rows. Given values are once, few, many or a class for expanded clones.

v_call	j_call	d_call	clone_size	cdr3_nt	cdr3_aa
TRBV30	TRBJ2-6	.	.	TGTGCCTGGAGTCGAACTTCTGGGGCCAACGTCCTGACTTTC	CAWSRTSGANVLTF
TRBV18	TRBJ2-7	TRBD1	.	TGTGCCAGCTCACCGGGGACAGGGACGTCCTACGAGCAGTACTTC	CASSPGTGTSYEQYF
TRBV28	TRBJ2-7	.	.	TGTGCCAGCAGGGAAGGACAGATTACCTACGAGCAGTACTTC	CASREGQITYEQYF
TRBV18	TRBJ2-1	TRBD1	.	TGTGCCAGCTCACCTCCCGGGACAGTCGGCAATGAGCAGTTCTTC	CASSPPGTVGNEQFF
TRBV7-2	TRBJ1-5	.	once	TGTGCCAGCAGCTTAGTTATGGGGGGCTTGAATCAGCCCCAGCATTTT	CASSLVMGGLNQPQHF
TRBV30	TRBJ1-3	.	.	TGTGCCTGGAGTTATCTGGGAGGAACAGGAAACACCATATATTTT	CAWSYLGGTGNTIYF
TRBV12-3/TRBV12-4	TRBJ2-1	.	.	TGTGCCAGTAGTCAGCGGAGATACAATGAGCAGTTCTTC	CASSQRRYNEQFF
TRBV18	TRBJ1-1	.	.	TGTGCCAGCTCGGAGGGCGGGAGAGACACTGAAGCTTTCTTT	CASSEGGRDTEAFF
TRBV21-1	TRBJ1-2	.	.	TGTGCCAGCAGCCCTAGCCGGGTACCTGGTGGCTACACCTTC	CASSPSRVPGGYTF
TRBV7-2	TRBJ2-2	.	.	TGTGCCAGCAGCTTAGGACTAGCCGGGGAGCTGTTTTTT	CASSLGLAGELFF
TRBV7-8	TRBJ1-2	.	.	TGTGCCAGCAGCCCAGGGTATGGCTACACCTTC	CASSPGYGYTF
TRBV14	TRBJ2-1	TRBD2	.	TGTGCCAGCAGCCCAACACTCCAGGGATGGACTAGCGGGAGGGGGGCTATTGAGCAGTTCTTC	CASSPTLQGWTSGRGAIEQFF
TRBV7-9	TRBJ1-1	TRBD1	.	TGTGCCAGCAGCGAAGCCGGGACAGGGGTGCTGAACACTGAAGCTTTCTTT	CASSEAGTGVLNTEAFF
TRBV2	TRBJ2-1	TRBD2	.	TGTGCCAGCACCAGACTAGCGGGAGAACATGAGCAGTTCTTC	CASTRLAGEHEQFF
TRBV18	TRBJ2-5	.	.	TGTGCCAGCTCACCGCAGGAATCGGGAGTTGAAGAGACCCAGTACTTC	CASSPQESGVEETQYF
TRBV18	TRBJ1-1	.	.	TGTGCCAGCTCACCATATAGTCCACCGAACACTGAAGCTTTCTTT	CASSPYSPPNTEAFF
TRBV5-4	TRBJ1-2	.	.	TGTGCCAGCAGCTTGGAAACCGACGATGGCTACACCTTC	CASSLETDDGYTF
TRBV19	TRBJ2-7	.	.	TGTGCCAGTAGACGGGAATCCTACGAGCAGTACTTC	CASRRESYEQYF
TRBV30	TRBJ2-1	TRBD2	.	TGTGCCTGGAGGGGCGGGAGCTCCGTTCACGAGTTCTTC	CAWRGGSSVHEFF
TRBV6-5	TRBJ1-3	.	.	TGTGCCAGCAGTTACTCGAGGTCGGGCTCTGGAAACACCATATATTTT	CASSYSRSGSGNTIYF
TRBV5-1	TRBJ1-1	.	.	TGCGCCAGCAGCCCCCCCCAGGGGAACGAAGCTTTCTTT	CASSPPQGNEAFF
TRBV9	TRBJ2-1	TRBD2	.	TGTGCCAGCAGCCGGACTAGCGGGACACTCAATGAGCAGTTCTTC	CASSRTSGTLNEQFF
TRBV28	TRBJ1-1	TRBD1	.	TGTGCCAGCAGCTCCCGACAGGGGGCAGATGAAGCTTTCTTT	CASSSRQGADEAFF
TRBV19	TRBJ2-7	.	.	TGTGCCAGTAGTCCCAGGGTTTCAGGCGAGCAGTACTTC	CASSPRVSGEQYF
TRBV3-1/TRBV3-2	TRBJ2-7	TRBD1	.	TGTGCCAGCAGCCAAGTCCAGGGGGCGGTCGAGCAGTACTTC	CASSQVQGAVEQYF
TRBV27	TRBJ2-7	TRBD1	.	TGTGCCAGCAGTTTGGGGACAGAATCCTACGAGCAGTACTTC	CASSLGTESYEQYF
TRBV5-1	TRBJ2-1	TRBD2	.	TGCGCCAGCAGCATGGGACTAGCGGGAGGCCACTCCTACAATGAGCAGTTCTTC	CASSMGLAGGHSYNEQFF
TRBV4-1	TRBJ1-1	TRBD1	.	TGCGCCAGCAGATCCACAGGGGGGAGAGGAACTGAAGCTTTCTTT	CASRSTGGRGTEAFF
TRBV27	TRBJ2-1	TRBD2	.	TGTGCCAGCAGTTTATCGCCTAGCGGGAGTAGAGGTGAGCAGTTCTTC	CASSLSPSGSRGEQFF
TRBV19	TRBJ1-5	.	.	TGTGCCAGTAGTGTTACAGGGTTCAATCAGCCCCAGCATTTT	CASSVTGFNQPQHF
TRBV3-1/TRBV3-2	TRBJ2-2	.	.	TGTGCCAGCAGCTTTAGCGGGAACACCGGGGAGCTGTTTTTT	CASSFSGNTGELFF
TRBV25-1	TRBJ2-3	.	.	TGTGCCAGCAGTGAACGGAGAGATACGCAGTATTTT	CASSERRDTQYF
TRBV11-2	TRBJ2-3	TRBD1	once	TGTGCCAGCAGCCGTACGGGGGGGACAGGGGGCACAGATACGCAGTATTTT	CASSRTGGTGGTDTQYF
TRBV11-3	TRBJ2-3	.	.	TGTGCCAGCAGCTTATTCGGGCCAGATACGCAGTATTTT	CASSLFGPDTQYF
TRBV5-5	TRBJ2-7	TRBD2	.	TGTGCCAGCAGCTTGGTTCTAGCGGGCCCCTACGAGCAGTACTTC	CASSLVLAGPYEQYF
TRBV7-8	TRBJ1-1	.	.	TGTGCCAGCAGCTCTCTGTTGAACACTGAAGCTTTCTTT	CASSSLLNTEAFF
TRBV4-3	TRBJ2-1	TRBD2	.	TGCGCCAGCAGCCAAATGGGACTAGTGGTTGAGCAGTTCTTC	CASSQMGLVVEQFF
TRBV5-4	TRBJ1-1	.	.	TGTGCCAGCAGCACCTACCGAACAGGTCACACTGAAGCTTTCTTT	CASSTYRTGHTEAFF
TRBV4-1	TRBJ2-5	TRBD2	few	TGCGCCAGCAGCCTTTCTTTTGAGCGAGGGAGGGTAGTCGGGGAGACCCAGTACTTC	CASSLSFERGRVVGETQYF
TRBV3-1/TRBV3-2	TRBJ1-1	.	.	TGTGCCAGCAGCCAAGGGTCCGGGATCACTGAAGCTTTCTTT	CASSQGSGITEAFF
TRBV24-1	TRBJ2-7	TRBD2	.	TGTGCCACCAGTGTCCCGCCCAGACTAGCGAACTACGAGCAGTACTTC	CATSVPPRLANYEQYF
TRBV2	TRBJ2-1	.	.	TGTGCCAGCAGTAAATCCCTACCCGATGAGCAGTTCTTC	CASSKSLPDEQFF
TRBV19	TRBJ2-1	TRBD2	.	TGTGCCAGTAGTATAGATCTAGGCGGGGGTTACAATGAGCAGTTCTTC	CASSIDLGGGYNEQFF
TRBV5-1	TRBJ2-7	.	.	TGCGCCAGCAGCCTTGGTCGTGGCGAGTACGAGCAGTACTTC	CASSLGRGEYEQYF
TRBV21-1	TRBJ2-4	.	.	TGTGCCAGCAGTCTGTACATTCAGTACTTC	CASSLYIQYF
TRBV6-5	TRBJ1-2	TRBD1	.	TGTGCCAGCAGGATTGGACAGGGCTCTGGCTACACCTTC	CASRIGQGSGYTF
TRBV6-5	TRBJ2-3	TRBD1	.	TGTGCCAGCAGCGCAGGGGGTTTCGGCACAGATACGCAGTATTTT	CASSAGGFGTDTQYF